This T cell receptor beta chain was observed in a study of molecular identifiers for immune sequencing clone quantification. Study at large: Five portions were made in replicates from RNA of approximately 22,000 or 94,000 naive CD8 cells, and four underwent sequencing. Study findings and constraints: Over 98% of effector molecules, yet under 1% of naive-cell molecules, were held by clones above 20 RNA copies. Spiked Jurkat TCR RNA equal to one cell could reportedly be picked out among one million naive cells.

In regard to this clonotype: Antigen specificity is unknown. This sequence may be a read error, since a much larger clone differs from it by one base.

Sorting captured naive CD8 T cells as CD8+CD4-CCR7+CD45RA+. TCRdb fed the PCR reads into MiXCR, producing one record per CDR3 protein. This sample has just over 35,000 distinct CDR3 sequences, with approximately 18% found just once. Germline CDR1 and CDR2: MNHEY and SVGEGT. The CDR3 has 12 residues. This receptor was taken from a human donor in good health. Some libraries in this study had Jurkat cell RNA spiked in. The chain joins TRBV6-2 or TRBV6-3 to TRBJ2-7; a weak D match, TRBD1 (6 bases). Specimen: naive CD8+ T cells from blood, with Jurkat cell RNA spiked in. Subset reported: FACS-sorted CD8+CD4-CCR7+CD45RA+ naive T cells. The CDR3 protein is CVSSYGQYEQYF. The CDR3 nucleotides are TGTGTCAGCAGTTACGGACAGTACGAGCAGTACTTC.